These 9 T cell receptor beta chains came from one sample sequenced in a study of shared clonotypes between healthy human individuals (dated by TCRdb to about 2020). Library preparation used the immunoSEQ multiplex PCR assay. Here the immuneACCESS table is served through TCRdb, limited to in-frame sequences with V and J called. Missing clones are a known gap in these copies; in checked studies unresolved V genes cover under half, and the rest lacks a known reason. This sample is represented by about 730,000 clones; 72% of them were singletons. Less than 2% of the sample comes from the top ten. Sequenced: memory CD4+ T cells sorted from blood. The label giving this sample's cell subset or site can be read as: CD45RA-negative fraction. Every receptor here comes from a young woman in good health.

The V and J genes are TRBV5-1 and TRBJ2-5, with D possibly called TRBD1 or TRBD2 (6 bases each). CDR3 length equals 17 residues. Germline CDR1 is SGHRS and CDR2 is YFSETQ. V lost 4 bases to trimming and J lost 1 base, with 20 bases between them. Here the CDR3 reads CASSRQGGLGAQETQYF. CDR3 in DNA: TGCGCCAGCAGCCGGCAAGGGGGGCTTGGGGCCCAAGAGACCCAGTACTTC.

In this sample, this clone turned up a few times. The chain combines TRBV7-6 with TRBJ2-1, with 7 positions matching TRBD2. This CDR3 has 12 residues. V lost 8 bases, J lost 6 bases, and 4 bases stayed unmatched. The V gene's germline CDR1 is SGHVS and CDR2 FNYEAQ. The CDR3, as DNA: TGTGCCAGCGTAGCGGGCCCCAATGAGCAGTTCTTC. Translated, it gives CASVAGPNEQFF.

The chain combines TRBV25-1 with TRBJ1-3; no clear D. V lost 6 bases and J lost 8, with 11 bases in between. The V gene's germline CDR1 is MGHDK and CDR2 SYGVNS. This CDR3 contains 12 residues. The DNA of the CDR3 is TGTGCCAGCAGCCCCCGCGAGGACACCATATATTTT. The encoded protein is CASSPREDTIYF.

This chain joins TRBV7-9 and TRBJ2-2; D is unclear. V lost 1 base, J lost 1 base, and 7 bases lay in between. The CDR3 extends over 15 amino acids. Germline assignment: CDR1 SEHNR and CDR2 FQNEAQ (reference sequence). CDR3 protein: CASSLGTENTGELFF. CDR3 in DNA: TGTGCCAGCAGCTTAGGGACCGAGAACACCGGGGAGCTGTTTTTT.

This clone is a singleton in its sample. CDR3 protein: CASSRKGSGAAYNEQFF. DNA for the CDR3: TGTGCCAGCAGCCGCAAGGGGTCCGGGGCGGCGTACAATGAGCAGTTCTTC. This chain connects TRBV13 to TRBJ2-1, with D perhaps assigned TRBD1 or TRBD2 (5 bases each). CDR1 and CDR2 (germline): PRHDT, FYEKMQ (reference sequence). The length of the CDR3 is 17 residues. The ends were cut back, 5 bases at V and 4 bases at J, with 21 bases in the middle.

The chain is built from TRBV20-1 and TRBJ1-1; D unclear. CDR3 length: 10 amino acids. V was shortened by 5 bases and J by 7 bases, with 8 bases between the two germline ends. CDR1 DFQATT and CDR2 SNEGSKA come from the germline V gene (reference sequence). CDR3 bases: TGCAGTGCTTTGGTAAATGAAGCTTTCTTT. Its protein product is CSALVNEAFF.

This clone showed up just a few times. The gene calls are TRBV5-1 and TRBJ1-1; D remains ambiguous. This CDR3 comprises 14 residues. Trimming removed 4 bases at V and 5 bases at J, with 15 bases between. Looked up from germline, CDR1 is SGHRS and CDR2 is YFSETQ. The CDR3 DNA is TGCGCCAGCAGCATGGAAGGGCGTGGAACTGAAGCTTTCTTT. Translation: CASSMEGRGTEAFF.

This clone has just a few counts. This chain links TRBV6-5 with TRBJ2-7; 12 bases map to TRBD2. The trim removed 2 bases at V and 6 bases at J, leaving 2 bases unmatched. CDR1 MNHEY and CDR2 SVGAGI come from the germline V gene. CDR3 length: 14 amino acids. The CDR3: CASSYGGLAGEQYF. CDR3 nucleotides: TGTGCCAGCAGTTACGGGGGACTAGCGGGCGAGCAGTACTTC.

This rearrangement joins TRBV18 to TRBJ2-2; 7 positions match TRBD1. Germline V gene data show CDR1 as KGHSH and CDR2 as LQKENI. This CDR3 is built from 13 residues. Trimming cost V 9 bases and J 3 bases; bases outside gene matches: 4. The CDR3 spells CASQQGYTGELFF. The CDR3 region has the DNA TGTGCCAGTCAACAGGGGTACACCGGGGAGCTGTTTTTT. The full variable domain, in which reference TRBV18 and TRBJ2-2 provide the parts outside the CDR3, is NAGVMQNPRHLVRRRGQEARLRCSPMKGHSHVYWYRQLPEEGLKFMVYLQKENIIDESGMPKERFSAEFPKEGPSILRIQQVVRGDSAAYFCASQQGYTGELFFGEGSRLTVL.